This T cell receptor (beta chain) was identified in a study of CD8 T cells in ankylosing spondylitis (dated by TCRdb to 2017 to 2019). Regarding the complete study: T cell receptor beta repertoires were profiled in healthy donors and ankylosing spondylitis patients so that disease-linked TCR variants could be found. The full study cohort comprised 25 ankylosing spondylitis patients and 85 to 120 healthy donors. Samples of peripheral blood were taken, and for ankylosing spondylitis patients, synovial fluid was collected as well. What the study reported, not specific to this receptor: The disease-linked clones had a CD8+ phenotype and were found at relatively low frequencies in peripheral blood. Blood from ankylosing spondylitis patients appeared to be characterized by a TCR beta motif composed of roughly eight highly homologous amino acid variants. Some of the motif variants had been reported before in the synovial fluid and blood of reactive arthritis patients, a finding that suggests common disease-initiation mechanisms. According to the report, matched synovial fluid samples from ankylosing spondylitis patients were significantly enriched for the disease-linked clones.

In its sample, this clonotype was seen many times. Its antigen has not been determined. Per-base quality was not reported, and no clone a single base away is much larger than it. The CDR3 sequence holds 12 residues, the cysteine and phenylalanine included. Only CDR3 DNA remains: 36 bases, in frame from the first base. Unmatched junction bases come to 2, with V trimmed by 6 bases and J by 1 base. From a lookup of the germline V gene, CDR1 and CDR2 are SQVTM and ANQGSEA. Sequencing used an Illumina HiSeq 2500. Quantitative 5'-RACE with molecular barcodes was used to prepare TCR beta libraries. The source study handled its data this way. To identify disease-linked TCR variants, a new computational method was used, one built on a probabilistic model of VDJ rearrangement. In TCRdb, the public reads were trimmed at Q25 with fastp and aligned with MiXCR, with productive beta chains retained. Every entry covers one CDR3 protein and lists the most common genes and DNA from its rows. These V and J calls are TCRdb output, not the study's own analysis. The sample data list roughly 120,000 distinct CDR3 sequences, and roughly 15% of these were observed just once. The ten top clones hold around 3% of the sample.

The rearranged chain carries TRBV29-1 and TRBJ2-7; TRBD1 fits 8 bases in the junction. This receptor was obtained from a female donor with ankylosing spondylitis or in good health (not recorded which). The specimen sequenced was blood, either unsorted or a sorted T cell fraction (not recorded which). The CDR3 region reads CSVRQGSYEQYF. The DNA sequence is TGCAGCGTCCGACAGGGGTCCTACGAGCAGTACTTC.